This T cell receptor beta chain appears in the sequencing data of a study of blood T cell repertoires in COVID-19. This clone occurred once. Germline CDR1 MNHNY, CDR2 SVGAGI (reference sequence). The CDR3 runs to 15 residues. The V and J ends lost 4 bases and 8 bases respectively, with 18 bases between them. Measured with immunoSEQ multiplex PCR; TCRdb has only the in-frame clones, and not every one. The top ten hold 9.6% of the sample, which has some 240,000 clones, about 86% seen once. Sequencing used peripheral blood. V usage is TRBV6-6 and J usage is TRBJ1-5; possible D gene TRBD1, 6 bases. This clonotype was sampled from a woman of 80 years or more with acute or convalescent COVID-19. CDR3 coding DNA: TGTGCCAGCAGTTCGGGACAACTAAACGGGAAGCCCCAGCATTTT. Protein sequence: CASSSGQLNGKPQHF.